Below are 10 T cell receptor beta chains sequenced from a single sample in a study of shared clonotypes between healthy human individuals. Only in-frame clones appear in the TCRdb table, and some are missing; sequencing was by immunoSEQ multiplex PCR. The profile shows approximately 1.4 million clones, approximately 98% of them singletons. Sequenced input: naive CD4+ T cells sorted from blood. Subset here: CD45RA+ positively selected. Receptors were obtained from a man aged 25-40 years in good health.

The chain joins TRBV12-1 to TRBJ2-4. TRBV12-1 is a recognized pseudogene. The CDR3 is 16 residues long. The CDR3 protein is CASSSKERLAKNIQYF. CDR3 DNA: TGTGCCAGCAGCTCGAAGGAACGGCTAGCCAAAAACATTCAGTACTTC.

The chain carries TRBV5-1 and TRBJ1-3; D might be TRBD1 (6 bases). The CDR3 has 14 amino acids. Germline CDR1 SGHRS, CDR2 YFSETQ. The V and J ends lost 4 bases and 7 bases respectively, with 15 bases between them. CDR3 sequence reads: CASSGGGVGNTIYF. The CDR3 DNA reads TGCGCCAGCAGCGGCGGGGGCGTCGGGAACACCATATATTTT. The full variable domain, completed using reference TRBV5-1 and TRBJ1-3, is KAGVTQTPRYLIKTRGQQVTLSCSPISGHRSVSWYQQTPGQGLQFLFEYFSETQRNKGNFPGRFSGRQFSNSRSEMNVSTLELGDSALYLCASSGGGVGNTIYFGEGSWLTVV.

This clone was seen only a few times. J is TRBJ1-1 and V is TRBV19, with 10 bases fitting TRBD1. V shed 8 bases, J shed 9 bases, and the junction held 15 bases outside the gene matches. Looked up from germline, CDR1 is LNHDA and CDR2 is SQIVND (reference sequence). The CDR3 extends over 15 amino acids. In nucleotides, the CDR3 is TGTGCCAGTCGAGCCCCCGGGACAGGGGAAACAAAAGCTTTCTTT. This translates into CASRAPGTGETKAFF.

CDR3: CASRLGGTSGSYEQYF. The DNA for the CDR3 is TGTGCAAGTCGCTTAGGTGGGACTAGCGGCTCCTACGAGCAGTACTTC. The rearrangement uses TRBV12-2 and TRBJ2-7; the DNA was not compared with TRBD2, the D call given in the table. TRBV12-2 is a pseudogene segment. This CDR3 is built from 16 residues.

This chain joins TRBV4-1 and TRBJ2-4, with D uncertain. V lost 0 bases to trimming and J lost 5 bases, with 8 bases between them. The CDR3 is 14 amino acids. Germline V lookup: CDR1 MGHRA, CDR2 YSYEKL. Written as DNA, the CDR3 is TGCGCCAGCAGCCAAGAACGCCGTCAAAACATTCAGTACTTC. Its protein product is CASSQERRQNIQYF.

The chain links TRBV6-1 to TRBJ1-4, with 7 positions matching TRBD1. The germline V gene has CDR1 MNHNS and CDR2 SASEGT. J gave up 5 bases and V 3 bases, and 3 bases lay outside the gene matches. There are 14 residues in the CDR3. This chain's CDR3 is CASSEDRSNEKLFF. The CDR3 DNA is TGTGCCAGCAGTGAGGACAGGTCAAATGAAAAACTGTTTTTT.

The genes are TRBV21-1 and TRBJ2-1; the table's D call of TRBD2 was not tested on the DNA. TRBV21-1 is termed a pseudogene. The CDR3 totals 14 residues. The CDR3 DNA sequence: TGTGCCAGCAGCACTCGGGTATACTACAATGAGCAGTTCTTC. This sequence encodes CASSTRVYYNEQFF.

The chain links TRBV5-1 to TRBJ2-5, with unresolved D. The germline V gene has CDR1 SGHRS and CDR2 YFSETQ. With 7 bases removed from V and 2 bases from J, the gap between germline ends came to 18 bases. The CDR3 has 15 residues. The CDR3 region has the DNA TGCGCCAGCCGCTCCTTGGAAGCCGGGCAAGAGACCCAGTACTTC. Amino acid sequence: CASRSLEAGQETQYF.

CDR3 loop: CASTYGGFSGGPYNEQFF. In nucleotides, the CDR3 is TGCGCCAGCACCTATGGTGGTTTTTCAGGGGGGCCCTACAATGAGCAGTTCTTC. This rearrangement joins TRBV5-1 to TRBJ2-1; maybe TRBD1 (7 bases). V shed 6 bases and J shed 2 bases, with 24 bases lying between them. Germline V gene sequence: CDR1 SGHRS, CDR2 YFSETQ. The CDR3 covers 18 residues.

V is TRBV11-3 and J is TRBJ2-2; D gene unclear. The CDR3 has 12 amino acids. V was trimmed by 3 bases and J by 6 bases, leaving 5 bases between them. Germline V gene lookup returns CDR1 SGHNT and CDR2 YENEEA. The CDR3 loop reads CASSFSPGELFF. CDR3 in DNA: TGTGCCAGCAGCTTTTCTCCCGGGGAGCTGTTTTTT.